Listed below are T cell receptor beta chains from one sample, sequenced in a study of blood T cell repertoires in COVID-19. Here immunoSEQ multiplex PCR was the method, and the copy in TCRdb shows in-frame clones only, minus some. The table shows approximately 160,000 clones, with approximately 83% occurring only once. The specimen sequenced was peripheral blood. The receptor set was obtained from a woman over 75 with active or convalescent COVID-19. The CDR3 runs from the conserved cysteine through the conserved F or W. The D gene is left open where the match is weak. Expanded clones get a size class; other rows say once, few or many, or leave the size out.

size: -; D: -; J: TRBJ2-7; V: TRBV7-2; CDR3: CASSPSYEQYF; DNA: TGTGCCAGCAGCCCTTCCTACGAGCAGTACTTC
size: -; D: -; J: TRBJ2-2; V: TRBV6-5; CDR3: CASRLTTGELFF; DNA: TGTGCCAGCAGACTTACGACCGGGGAGCTGTTTTTT
size: -; D: -; J: TRBJ2-7; V: TRBV29-1; CDR3: CSVEGLAPYEQYF; DNA: TGCAGCGTTGAAGGTCTGGCCCCCTACGAGCAGTACTTC
size: -; D: TRBD1; J: TRBJ1-1; V: TRBV30; CDR3: CAWSGQGGTEAFF; DNA: TGTGCCTGGAGTGGACAGGGTGGCACTGAAGCTTTCTTT
size: once; D: -; J: TRBJ1-3; V: TRBV7-6; CDR3: CASSLGNSGNTIYF; DNA: TGTGCCAGCAGCTTAGGTAACTCTGGAAACACCATATATTTT
size: -; D: TRBD1; J: TRBJ2-7; V: TRBV7-2; CDR3: CASSPRTGGNNEQYF; DNA: TGTGCCAGCAGCCCTCGGACAGGGGGCAACAACGAGCAGTACTTC
size: -; D: TRBD2; J: TRBJ2-7; V: TRBV20-1; CDR3: CSASRLAGYEQYF; DNA: TGCAGTGCTAGTCGGCTAGCGGGCTACGAGCAGTACTTC
size: -; D: -; J: TRBJ1-2; V: TRBV12-5; CDR3: CASGLGGVNPSSNYGYTF; DNA: TGTGCTAGTGGTTTGGGGGGAGTCAACCCCTCCTCTAACTATGGCTACACCTTC
size: -; D: TRBD1; J: TRBJ2-7; V: TRBV27; CDR3: CASSLSGTGSYEQYF; DNA: TGTGCCAGCAGTTTATCCGGGACAGGGTCCTACGAGCAGTACTTC
size: -; D: -; J: TRBJ1-2; V: TRBV3-1/TRBV3-2; CDR3: CASSQGGGRGYGYTF; DNA: TGTGCCAGCAGCCAAGGGGGGGGCAGGGGCTATGGCTACACCTTC
size: -; D: TRBD1; J: TRBJ1-6; V: TRBV10-3; CDR3: CATGSGQGYTSPLHF; DNA: TGTGCCACCGGTTCGGGACAGGGGTATACTTCACCCCTCCACTTT
size: -; D: TRBD1; J: TRBJ2-3; V: TRBV7-2; CDR3: CASSPPVGRQGIDTQYF; DNA: TGTGCCAGCAGCCCTCCGGTGGGGCGACAGGGCATAGATACGCAGTATTTT
size: -; D: TRBD1; J: TRBJ1-5; V: TRBV19; CDR3: CASSIPGTGGGQPQHF; DNA: TGTGCCAGTAGTATCCCCGGGACAGGGGGGGGTCAGCCCCAGCATTTT
size: -; D: TRBD1; J: TRBJ1-1; V: TRBV5-1; CDR3: CASSPETDRVTEAFF; DNA: TGCGCCAGCAGCCCGGAAACGGACAGGGTTACTGAAGCTTTCTTT
size: once; D: TRBD1; J: TRBJ1-2; V: TRBV6-2/TRBV6-3; CDR3: CASSYSPGQGYGYTF; DNA: TGTGCCAGCAGTTACTCCCCTGGACAGGGCTATGGCTACACCTTC
size: -; D: TRBD1; J: TRBJ1-3; V: TRBV20-1; CDR3: CSASALYYGTGTGGNTIYF; DNA: TGCAGTGCTAGTGCCCTTTACTACGGGACAGGGACTGGGGGAAACACCATATATTTT
size: -; D: -; J: TRBJ1-2; V: TRBV6-2/TRBV6-3; CDR3: CASSTQGYGYTF; DNA: TGTGCCAGCAGTACCCAGGGATATGGCTACACCTTC
size: -; D: TRBD1; J: TRBJ1-1; V: TRBV7-2; CDR3: CASSLGQGRTEAFF; DNA: TGTGCCAGCAGCTTAGGACAGGGCAGGACTGAAGCTTTCTTT
size: -; D: -; J: TRBJ1-1; V: TRBV9; CDR3: CASSANPRDTNTEAFF; DNA: TGTGCCAGCAGCGCAAATCCCCGGGACACCAACACTGAAGCTTTCTTT
size: -; D: TRBD2; J: TRBJ2-5; V: TRBV27; CDR3: CASSLLTLAGGRGVGETQYF; DNA: TGTGCCAGCAGTTTACTGACTCTAGCGGGGGGTAGAGGTGTGGGAGAGACCCAGTACTTC
size: -; D: -; J: TRBJ1-2; V: TRBV11-3; CDR3: CASSPGTVGYGYTF; DNA: TGTGCCAGCAGCCCTGGGACTGTAGGGTATGGCTACACCTTC
size: -; D: TRBD1; J: TRBJ2-5; V: TRBV6-2/TRBV6-3; CDR3: CASSYSTSGLGTGGRETQYF; DNA: TGTGCCAGCAGTTACAGCACTTCCGGGCTTGGGACAGGGGGCCGAGAGACCCAGTACTTC
size: -; D: TRBD2; J: TRBJ2-5; V: TRBV11-1; CDR3: CASSPRLAEETQYF; DNA: TGTGCCAGCAGCCCAAGACTAGCGGAGGAGACCCAGTACTTC
size: few; D: -; J: TRBJ1-6; V: TRBV12-3/TRBV12-4; CDR3: CASSLDRNSPLHF; DNA: TGTGCCAGCAGTTTAGACAGGAATTCACCCCTCCACTTT
size: -; D: -; J: TRBJ2-2; V: TRBV20-1; CDR3: CSASDSGPGELFF; DNA: TGCAGTGCTAGTGATTCCGGTCCCGGGGAGCTGTTTTTT
size: -; D: -; J: TRBJ2-7; V: TRBV7-2; CDR3: CASSFTTFTYEQYF; DNA: TGTGCCAGCAGCTTCACTACCTTTACCTACGAGCAGTACTTC
size: -; D: -; J: TRBJ2-7; V: TRBV7-2; CDR3: CASSLAPQSLYEQYF; DNA: TGTGCCAGCAGCTTAGCGCCACAGTCCCTTTACGAGCAGTACTTC
size: -; D: TRBD2; J: TRBJ2-1; V: TRBV19; CDR3: CASSAPSGGNYNEQFF; DNA: TGTGCCAGTAGTGCCCCTAGCGGGGGGAATTACAATGAGCAGTTCTTC
size: -; D: TRBD2; J: TRBJ2-1; V: TRBV10-3; CDR3: CAIRGGGGANEQFF; DNA: TGTGCCATCAGAGGAGGCGGGGGGGCCAATGAGCAGTTCTTC
size: -; D: -; J: TRBJ2-3; V: TRBV27; CDR3: CASRTGIADTQYF; DNA: TGTGCCAGCAGGACAGGCATTGCAGATACGCAGTATTTT
size: -; D: TRBD1; J: TRBJ1-5; V: TRBV28; CDR3: CASSLPGGGQPQHF; DNA: TGTGCCAGCAGTTTGCCAGGGGGCGGTCAGCCCCAGCATTTT
size: -; D: -; J: TRBJ2-3; V: TRBV5-4; CDR3: CASSPGADTQYF; DNA: TGTGCCAGCAGCCCGGGGGCAGATACGCAGTATTTT
size: -; D: -; J: TRBJ2-2; V: TRBV12-3/TRBV12-4; CDR3: CASNRGTGELFF; DNA: TGTGCCAGCAATAGGGGCACCGGGGAGCTGTTTTTT
size: -; D: -; J: TRBJ2-7; V: TRBV4-1; CDR3: CASSQNRGSYEQYF; DNA: TGCGCCAGCAGCCAAAATAGGGGGTCCTACGAGCAGTACTTC
size: -; D: TRBD1; J: TRBJ2-7; V: TRBV3-1/TRBV3-2; CDR3: CASSQHAGQGARLSYEQYF; DNA: TGTGCCAGCAGCCAACACGCGGGACAGGGGGCCCGCCTATCCTACGAGCAGTACTTC
size: few; D: -; J: TRBJ2-1; V: TRBV7-2; CDR3: CASSLSGLGYNEQFF; DNA: TGTGCCAGCAGCTTGTCAGGGTTGGGGTACAATGAGCAGTTCTTC
size: -; D: -; J: TRBJ1-2; V: TRBV5-6; CDR3: CASSPEQGHYGYTF; DNA: TGTGCCAGCAGCCCCGAACAGGGCCACTATGGCTACACCTTC
size: once; D: -; J: TRBJ1-5; V: TRBV2; CDR3: CASSSEGLQGDDQPQHF; DNA: TGTGCCAGCAGTTCAGAAGGCCTACAGGGTGATGATCAGCCCCAGCATTTT
size: once; D: -; J: TRBJ2-1; V: TRBV3-1/TRBV3-2; CDR3: CASSQDSWRASPYNEQFF; DNA: TGTGCCAGCAGCCAAGATAGTTGGCGGGCATCTCCCTACAATGAGCAGTTCTTC
size: -; D: TRBD1; J: TRBJ1-2; V: TRBV19; CDR3: CASTTVGTGVKTYGYTF; DNA: TGTGCCAGTACGACGGTAGGGACAGGGGTGAAAACCTATGGCTACACCTTC
size: -; D: -; J: TRBJ2-6; V: TRBV30; CDR3: CAWSGGSAFGANVLTF; DNA: TGTGCCTGGAGTGGAGGGAGCGCCTTTGGGGCCAACGTCCTGACTTTC
size: -; D: TRBD1; J: TRBJ1-2; V: TRBV6-6; CDR3: CASTRDSSNYGYTF; DNA: TGTGCCAGCACTAGGGACAGCTCTAACTATGGCTACACCTTC
size: -; D: -; J: TRBJ1-1; V: TRBV18; CDR3: CASSPLQGNTEAFF; DNA: TGTGCCAGCTCACCACTTCAGGGGAACACTGAAGCTTTCTTT
size: -; D: -; J: TRBJ2-7; V: TRBV6-1; CDR3: CASSEPGQSYEQYF; DNA: TGTGCCAGCAGTGAACCCGGACAGTCCTACGAGCAGTACTTC
size: -; D: -; J: TRBJ1-1; V: TRBV10-3; CDR3: CAISSGLDTEAFF; DNA: TGTGCCATCAGCTCAGGGCTTGACACTGAAGCTTTCTTT
size: -; D: TRBD2; J: TRBJ2-2; V: TRBV7-2; CDR3: CASIRGVGTGELFF; DNA: TGTGCCAGCATCCGGGGGGTGGGCACCGGGGAGCTGTTTTTT
size: -; D: -; J: TRBJ1-6; V: TRBV19; CDR3: CASSLGDIMSPLHF; DNA: TGTGCCAGTAGTTTGGGGGACATTATGTCACCCCTCCACTTT
size: -; D: -; J: TRBJ1-1; V: TRBV12-5; CDR3: CASGLDYRVNTEAFF; DNA: TGTGCTAGTGGTTTGGACTACAGGGTGAACACTGAAGCTTTCTTT
size: -; D: TRBD1; J: TRBJ1-2; V: TRBV5-6; CDR3: CASSFADREGGYTF; DNA: TGTGCCAGCAGCTTCGCTGACAGGGAAGGTGGCTACACCTTC
size: -; D: -; J: TRBJ1-2; V: TRBV19; CDR3: CASSLNAGLYGYTF; DNA: TGTGCCAGTAGCCTAAACGCGGGTCTCTATGGCTACACCTTC
size: -; D: TRBD1; J: TRBJ1-4; V: TRBV7-8; CDR3: CASSSPRTGDEKLFF; DNA: TGTGCCAGCAGCTCGCCCCGGACAGGGGATGAAAAACTGTTTTTT
size: -; D: TRBD1; J: TRBJ1-5; V: TRBV18; CDR3: CASSPGTGPNQPQHF; DNA: TGTGCCAGCTCACCAGGGACAGGGCCGAATCAGCCCCAGCATTTT
size: -; D: TRBD1; J: TRBJ2-2; V: TRBV19; CDR3: CASTLQGARLRVGELFF; DNA: TGTGCCAGTACCCTACAGGGGGCGAGATTGAGGGTCGGGGAGCTGTTTTTT